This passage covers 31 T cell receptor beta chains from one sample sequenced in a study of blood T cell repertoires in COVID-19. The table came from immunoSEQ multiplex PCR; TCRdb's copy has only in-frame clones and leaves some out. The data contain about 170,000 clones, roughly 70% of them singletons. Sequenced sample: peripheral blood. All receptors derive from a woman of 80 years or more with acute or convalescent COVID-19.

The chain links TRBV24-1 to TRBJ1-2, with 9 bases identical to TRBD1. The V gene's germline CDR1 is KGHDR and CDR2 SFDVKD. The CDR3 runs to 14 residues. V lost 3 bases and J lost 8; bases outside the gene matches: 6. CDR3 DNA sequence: TGTGCCACCAGTGATGGGGACAGGGACCTCGGCTACACCTTC. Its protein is CATSDGDRDLGYTF.

CDR3 bases: TGTGCCTCGACCGGGACAGGGGGCCAAAATGAGCAGTTCTTC. Amino acids: CASTGTGGQNEQFF. This chain connects TRBV19 to TRBJ2-1, with TRBD1 matching over 12 bases. Germline V lookup: CDR1 LNHDA, CDR2 SQIVND (reference sequence). This CDR3 region has 14 residues. V trimming: 11 bases; J trimming: 7 bases; junction bases outside the gene matches: 9.

The CDR3 coding sequence is TGTGCCAGTAATGCGGGAGACACAGATACGCAGTATTTT. Translating it yields CASNAGDTDTQYF. The rearrangement joins TRBV19 to TRBJ2-3, with TRBD2 matching over 7 bases. The CDR3 runs 13 residues. The germline gives CDR1 LNHDA, CDR2 SQIVND (reference sequence). The V segment lost 7 bases and the J segment 2 bases; nucleotides outside the gene matches: 3.

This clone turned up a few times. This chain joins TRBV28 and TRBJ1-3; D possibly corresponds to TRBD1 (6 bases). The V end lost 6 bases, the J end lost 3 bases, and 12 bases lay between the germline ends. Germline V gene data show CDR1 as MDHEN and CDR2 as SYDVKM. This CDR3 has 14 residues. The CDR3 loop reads CASSPGQHGNTIYF. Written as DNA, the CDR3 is TGTGCCAGCAGCCCAGGACAGCATGGAAACACCATATATTTT.

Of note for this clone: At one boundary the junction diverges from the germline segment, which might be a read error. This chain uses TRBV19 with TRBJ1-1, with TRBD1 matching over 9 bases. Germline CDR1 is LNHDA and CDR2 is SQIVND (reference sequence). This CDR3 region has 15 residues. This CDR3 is CASSLETGGNAEAFF. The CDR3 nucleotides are TGTGCCAGTAGTCTAGAGACAGGGGGGAACGCTGAAGCTTTCTTT.

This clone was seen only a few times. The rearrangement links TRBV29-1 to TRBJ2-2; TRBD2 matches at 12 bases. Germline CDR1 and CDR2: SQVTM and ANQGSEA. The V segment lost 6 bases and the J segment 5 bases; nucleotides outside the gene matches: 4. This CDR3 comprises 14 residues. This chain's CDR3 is CSVGLAGGTGELFF. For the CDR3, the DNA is TGCAGCGTGGGTCTAGCGGGAGGGACCGGGGAGCTGTTTTTT.

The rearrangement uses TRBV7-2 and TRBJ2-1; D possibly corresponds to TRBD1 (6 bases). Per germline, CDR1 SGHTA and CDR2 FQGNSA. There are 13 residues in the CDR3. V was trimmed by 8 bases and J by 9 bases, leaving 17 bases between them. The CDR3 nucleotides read TGTGCCAGCGCGACAGGTTCTAGTGGTGAGCAGTTCTTC. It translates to CASATGSSGEQFF.

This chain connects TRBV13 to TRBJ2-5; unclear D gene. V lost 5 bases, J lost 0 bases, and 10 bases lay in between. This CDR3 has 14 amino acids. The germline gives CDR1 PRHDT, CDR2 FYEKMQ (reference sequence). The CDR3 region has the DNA TGTGCCAGCAGCCGCGGCCTCTACCAAGAGACCCAGTACTTC. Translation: CASSRGLYQETQYF. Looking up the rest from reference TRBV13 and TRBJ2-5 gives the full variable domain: AAGVIQSPRHLIKEKRETATLKCYPIPRHDTVYWYQQGPGQDPQFLISFYEKMQSDKGSIPDRFSAQQFSDYHSELNMSSLELGDSALYFCASSRGLYQETQYFGPGTRLLVL.

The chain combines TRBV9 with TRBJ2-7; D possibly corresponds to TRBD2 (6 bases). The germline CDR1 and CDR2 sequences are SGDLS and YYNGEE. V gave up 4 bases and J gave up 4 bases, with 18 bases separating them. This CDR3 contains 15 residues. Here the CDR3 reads CASSPRTTSLYEQYF. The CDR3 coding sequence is TGTGCCAGCAGCCCGCGGACTACCTCTTTGTACGAGCAGTACTTC.

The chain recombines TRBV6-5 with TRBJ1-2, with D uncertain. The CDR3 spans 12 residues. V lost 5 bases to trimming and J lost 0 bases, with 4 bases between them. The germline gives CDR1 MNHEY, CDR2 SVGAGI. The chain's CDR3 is CASSPANYGYTF. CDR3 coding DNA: TGTGCCAGCAGTCCCGCTAACTATGGCTACACCTTC.

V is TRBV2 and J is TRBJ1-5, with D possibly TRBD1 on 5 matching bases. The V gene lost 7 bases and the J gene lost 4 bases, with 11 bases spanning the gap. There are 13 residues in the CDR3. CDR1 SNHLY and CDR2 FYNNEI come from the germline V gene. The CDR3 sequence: CASTGQGNQPQHF. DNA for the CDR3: TGTGCCAGCACTGGACAAGGTAATCAGCCCCAGCATTTT.

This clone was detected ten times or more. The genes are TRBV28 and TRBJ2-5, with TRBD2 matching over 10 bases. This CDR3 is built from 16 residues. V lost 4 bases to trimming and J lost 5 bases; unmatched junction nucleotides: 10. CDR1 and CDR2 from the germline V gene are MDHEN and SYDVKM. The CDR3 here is CASSSSSGSGWETQYF. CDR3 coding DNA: TGTGCCAGCAGTTCTTCTAGCGGGAGTGGGTGGGAGACCCAGTACTTC.

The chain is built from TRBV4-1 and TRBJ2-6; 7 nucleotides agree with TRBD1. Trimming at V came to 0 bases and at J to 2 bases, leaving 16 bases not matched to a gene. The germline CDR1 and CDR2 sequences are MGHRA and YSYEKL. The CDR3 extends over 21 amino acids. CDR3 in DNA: TGCGCCAGCAGCCAAGAAAAGACCCTGACAGGGACCCTTGCTGGGGCCAACGTCCTGACTTTC. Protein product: CASSQEKTLTGTLAGANVLTF.

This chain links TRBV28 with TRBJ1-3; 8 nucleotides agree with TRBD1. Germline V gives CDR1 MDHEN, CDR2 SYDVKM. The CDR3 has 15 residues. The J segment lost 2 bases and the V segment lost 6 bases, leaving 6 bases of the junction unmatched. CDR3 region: CASSTGGQAGNTIYF. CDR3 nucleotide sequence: TGTGCCAGCAGCACAGGGGGACAAGCTGGAAACACCATATATTTT.

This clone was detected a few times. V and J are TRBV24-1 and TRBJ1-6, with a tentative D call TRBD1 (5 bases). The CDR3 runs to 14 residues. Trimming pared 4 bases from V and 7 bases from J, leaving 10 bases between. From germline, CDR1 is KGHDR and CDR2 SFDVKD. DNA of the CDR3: TGTGCCACCAGTGACGGAGGGGCGAATTCACCCCTCCACTTT. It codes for CATSDGGANSPLHF.

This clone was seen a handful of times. This CDR3 is CASSQGPGTIYF. In DNA, the CDR3 is TGTGCCAGCAGCCAAGGTCCAGGGACCATATATTTT. V is TRBV3-1 (or the pseudogene TRBV3-2) and J is TRBJ1-3; TRBD1 is a possible D gene (5 bases). Per the germline V gene, CDR1 is LGHDT and CDR2 is YNNKEL (reference sequence). The CDR3 loop spans 12 amino acids. Trimming took 1 base from V and 10 from J, leaving 8 bases between them.

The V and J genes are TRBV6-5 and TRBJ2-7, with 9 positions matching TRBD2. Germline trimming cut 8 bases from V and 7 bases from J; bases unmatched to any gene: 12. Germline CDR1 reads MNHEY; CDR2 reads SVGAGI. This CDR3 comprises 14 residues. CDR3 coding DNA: TGTGCCAGCCGGGGGGTAGCGGGAGCTGGGGAGCAGTACTTC. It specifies CASRGVAGAGEQYF.

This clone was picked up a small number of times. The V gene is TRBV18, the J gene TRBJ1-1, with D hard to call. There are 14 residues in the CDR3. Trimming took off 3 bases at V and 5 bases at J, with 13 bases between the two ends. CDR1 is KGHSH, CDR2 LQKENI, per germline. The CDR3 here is CASSPETRGTEAFF. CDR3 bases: TGTGCCAGCTCACCGGAGACGAGAGGGACTGAAGCTTTCTTT.

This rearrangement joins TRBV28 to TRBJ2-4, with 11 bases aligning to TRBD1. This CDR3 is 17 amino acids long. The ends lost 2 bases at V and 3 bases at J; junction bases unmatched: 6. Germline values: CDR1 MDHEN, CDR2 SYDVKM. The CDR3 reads CASSLRGQGAVKNIQYF. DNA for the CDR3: TGTGCCAGCAGTTTAAGAGGACAGGGGGCGGTCAAAAACATTCAGTACTTC.

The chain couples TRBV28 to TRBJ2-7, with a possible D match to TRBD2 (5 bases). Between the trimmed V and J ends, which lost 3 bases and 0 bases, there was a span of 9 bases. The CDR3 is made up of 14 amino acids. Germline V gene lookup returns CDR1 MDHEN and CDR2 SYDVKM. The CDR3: CASSFVGSSYEQYF. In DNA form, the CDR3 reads TGTGCCAGCAGTTTTGTAGGGAGCTCCTACGAGCAGTACTTC.

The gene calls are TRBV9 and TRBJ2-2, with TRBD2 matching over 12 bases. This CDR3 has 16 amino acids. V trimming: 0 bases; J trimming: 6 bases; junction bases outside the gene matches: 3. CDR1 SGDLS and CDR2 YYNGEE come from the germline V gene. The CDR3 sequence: CASSVDASGRAGELFF. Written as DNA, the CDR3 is TGTGCCAGCAGCGTAGACGCTAGCGGGAGGGCCGGGGAGCTGTTTTTT. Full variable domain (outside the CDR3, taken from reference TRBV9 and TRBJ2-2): DSGVTQTPKHLITATGQRVTLRCSPRSGDLSVYWYQQSLDQGLQFLIQYYNGEERAKGNILERFSAQQFPDLHSELNLSSLELGDSALYFCASSVDASGRAGELFFGEGSRLTVL.

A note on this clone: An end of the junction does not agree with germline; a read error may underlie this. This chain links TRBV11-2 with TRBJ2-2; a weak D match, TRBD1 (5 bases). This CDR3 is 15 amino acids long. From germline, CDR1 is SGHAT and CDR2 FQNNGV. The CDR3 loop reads CASSRRGSKTGELFF. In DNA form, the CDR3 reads TGTGCCAGCAGCCGAAGGGGATCGAAGACCGGGGAGCTGTTTTTT.

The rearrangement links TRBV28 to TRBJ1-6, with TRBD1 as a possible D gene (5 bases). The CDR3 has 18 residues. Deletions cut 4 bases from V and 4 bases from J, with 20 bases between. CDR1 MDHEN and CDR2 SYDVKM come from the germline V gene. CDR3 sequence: CASSSLRTTWGYNSPLHF. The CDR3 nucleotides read TGTGCCAGCAGTTCCCTCCGGACTACCTGGGGGTATAATTCACCCCTCCACTTT. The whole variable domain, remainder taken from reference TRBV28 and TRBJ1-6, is DVKVTQSSRYLVKRTGEKVFLECVQDMDHENMFWYRQDPGLGLRLIYFSYDVKMKEKGDIPEGYSVSREKKERFSLILESASTNQTSMYLCASSSLRTTWGYNSPLHFGNGTRLTVT.

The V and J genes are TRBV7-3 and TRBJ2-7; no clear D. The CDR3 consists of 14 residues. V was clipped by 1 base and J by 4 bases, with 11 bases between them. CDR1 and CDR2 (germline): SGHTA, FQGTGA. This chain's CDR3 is CASSLNTIGYEQYF. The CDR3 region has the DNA TGTGCCAGCAGCTTAAACACTATCGGGTACGAGCAGTACTTC.

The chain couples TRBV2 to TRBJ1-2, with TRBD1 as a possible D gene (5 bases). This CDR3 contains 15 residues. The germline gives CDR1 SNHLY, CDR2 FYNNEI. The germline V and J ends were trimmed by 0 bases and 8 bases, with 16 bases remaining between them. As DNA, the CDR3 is TGTGCCAGCAGTGAAGCGCTTCGGGGGAGGGAGGGCTACACCTTC. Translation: CASSEALRGREGYTF.

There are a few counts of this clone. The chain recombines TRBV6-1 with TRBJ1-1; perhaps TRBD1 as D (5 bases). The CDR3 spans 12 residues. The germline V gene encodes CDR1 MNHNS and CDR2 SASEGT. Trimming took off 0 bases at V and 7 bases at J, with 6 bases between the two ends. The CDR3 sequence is CASSEARVEAFF. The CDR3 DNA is TGTGCCAGCAGTGAAGCCAGGGTTGAAGCTTTCTTT.

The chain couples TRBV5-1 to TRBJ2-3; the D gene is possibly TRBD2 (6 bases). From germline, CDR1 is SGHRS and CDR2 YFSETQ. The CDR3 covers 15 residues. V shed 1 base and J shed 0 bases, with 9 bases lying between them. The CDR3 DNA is TGCGCCAGCAGCTTGACAACTAGCAGCACAGATACGCAGTATTTT. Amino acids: CASSLTTSSTDTQYF.

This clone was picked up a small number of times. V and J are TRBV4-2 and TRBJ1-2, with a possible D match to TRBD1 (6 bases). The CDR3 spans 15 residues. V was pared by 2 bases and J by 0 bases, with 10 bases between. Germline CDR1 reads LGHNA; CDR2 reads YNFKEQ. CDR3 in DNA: TGTGCCAGCAGCCAAAGTAGGACAGCTAACTATGGCTACACCTTC. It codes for CASSQSRTANYGYTF.

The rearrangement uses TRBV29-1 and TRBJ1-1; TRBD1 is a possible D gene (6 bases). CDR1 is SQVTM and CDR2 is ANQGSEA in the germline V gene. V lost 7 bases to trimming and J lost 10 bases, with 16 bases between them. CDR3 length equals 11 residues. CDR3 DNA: TGCAGCGAACACACAGGGCTCGGAGCTTTCTTT. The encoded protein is CSEHTGLGAFF.

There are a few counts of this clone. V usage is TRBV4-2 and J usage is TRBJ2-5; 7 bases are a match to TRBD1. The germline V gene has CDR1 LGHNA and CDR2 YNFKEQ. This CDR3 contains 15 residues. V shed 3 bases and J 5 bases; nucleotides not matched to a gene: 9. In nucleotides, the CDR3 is TGTGCCAGCAGCCAGGGACAGCAGAAGCGGGAGACCCAGTACTTC. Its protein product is CASSQGQQKRETQYF.

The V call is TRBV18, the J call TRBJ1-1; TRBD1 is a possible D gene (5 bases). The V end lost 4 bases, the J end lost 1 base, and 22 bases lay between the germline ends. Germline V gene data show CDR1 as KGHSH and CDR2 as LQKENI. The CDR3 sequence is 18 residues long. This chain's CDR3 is CASSLSRQFGRENTEAFF. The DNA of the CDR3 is TGTGCCAGCTCACTAAGTCGACAGTTCGGCCGTGAGAACACTGAAGCTTTCTTT.